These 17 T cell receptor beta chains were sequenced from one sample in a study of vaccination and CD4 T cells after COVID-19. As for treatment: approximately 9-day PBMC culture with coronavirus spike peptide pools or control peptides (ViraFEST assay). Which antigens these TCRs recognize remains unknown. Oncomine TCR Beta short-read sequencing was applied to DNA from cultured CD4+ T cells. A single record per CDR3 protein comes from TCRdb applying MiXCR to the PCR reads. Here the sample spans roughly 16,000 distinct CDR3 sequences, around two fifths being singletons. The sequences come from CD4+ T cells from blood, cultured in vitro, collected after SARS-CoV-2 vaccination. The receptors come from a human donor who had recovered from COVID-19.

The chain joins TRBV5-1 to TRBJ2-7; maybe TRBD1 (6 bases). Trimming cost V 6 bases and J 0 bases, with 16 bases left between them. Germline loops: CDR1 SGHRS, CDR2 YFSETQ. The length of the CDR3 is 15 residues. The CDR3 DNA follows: TGCGCCAGCAACAGGGTAGAACGAACCTCCTACGAGCAGTACTTC. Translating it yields CASNRVERTSYEQYF. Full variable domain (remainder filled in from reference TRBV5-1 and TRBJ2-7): KAGVTQTPRYLIKTRGQQVTLSCSPISGHRSVSWYQQTPGQGLQFLFEYFSETQRNKGNFPGRFSGRQFSNSRSEMNVSTLELGDSALYLCASNRVERTSYEQYFGPGTRLTVT.

The CDR3 is CASTTTSRSLGVYGYTF. As DNA, the CDR3 is TGTGCCAGCACCACAACTAGTCGAAGCCTAGGCGTGTATGGCTACACCTTC. The chain couples TRBV7-9 to TRBJ1-2; unclear D gene. V lost 7 bases, J lost 5 bases, and 26 bases lay in between. Looked up from germline, CDR1 is SEHNR and CDR2 is FQNEAQ (reference sequence). The CDR3 extends over 17 amino acids. Together with reference TRBV7-9 and TRBJ1-2, the CDR3 gives the full variable domain: DTGVSQNPRHKITKRGQNVTFRCDPISEHNRLYWYRQTLGQGPEFLTYFQNEAQLEKSRLLSDRFSAERPKGSFSTLEIQRTEQGDSAMYLCASTTTSRSLGVYGYTFGSGTRLTVV.

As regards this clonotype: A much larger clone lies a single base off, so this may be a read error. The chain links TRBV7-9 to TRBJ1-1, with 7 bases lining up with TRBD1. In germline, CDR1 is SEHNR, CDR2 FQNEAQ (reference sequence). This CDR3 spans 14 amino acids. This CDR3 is CASSNGQENTEASF. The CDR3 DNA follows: TGTGCCAGCAGCAACGGACAGGAGAACACTGAAGCTTCCTTT.

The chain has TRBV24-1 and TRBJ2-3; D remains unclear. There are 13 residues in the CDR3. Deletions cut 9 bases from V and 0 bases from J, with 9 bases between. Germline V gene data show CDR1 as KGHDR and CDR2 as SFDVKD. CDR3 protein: CATGRSSTDTQYF. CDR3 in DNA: TGTGCCACCGGACGGTCTAGCACAGATACGCAGTATTTT.

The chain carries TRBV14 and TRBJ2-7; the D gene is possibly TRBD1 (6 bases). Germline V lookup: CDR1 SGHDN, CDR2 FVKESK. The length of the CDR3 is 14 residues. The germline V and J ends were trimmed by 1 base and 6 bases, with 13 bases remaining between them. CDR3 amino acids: CASSQGGLRIEQYF. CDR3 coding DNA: TGTGCCAGCAGCCAAGGGGGGCTGCGGATCGAGCAGTACTTC.

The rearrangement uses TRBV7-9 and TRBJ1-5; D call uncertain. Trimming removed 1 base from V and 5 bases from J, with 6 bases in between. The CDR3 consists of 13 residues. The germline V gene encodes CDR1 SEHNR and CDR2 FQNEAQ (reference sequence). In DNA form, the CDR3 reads TGTGCCAGCAGCTTAGTTCAGGATCAGCCCCAGCATTTT. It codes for CASSLVQDQPQHF.

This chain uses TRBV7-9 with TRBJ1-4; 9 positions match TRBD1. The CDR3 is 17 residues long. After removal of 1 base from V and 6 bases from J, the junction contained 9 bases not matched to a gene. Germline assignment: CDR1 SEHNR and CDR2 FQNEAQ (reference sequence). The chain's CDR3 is CASSLGTGVSTHEKLFF. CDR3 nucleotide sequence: TGTGCCAGCAGCTTAGGGACAGGGGTTAGTACTCATGAAAAACTGTTTTTT.

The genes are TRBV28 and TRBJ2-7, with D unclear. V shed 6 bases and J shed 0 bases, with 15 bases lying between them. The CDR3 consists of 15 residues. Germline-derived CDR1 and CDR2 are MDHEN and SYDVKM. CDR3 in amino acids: CASRTQFPSSYEQYF. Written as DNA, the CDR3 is TGTGCCAGCAGGACTCAGTTTCCGAGCTCCTACGAGCAGTACTTC.

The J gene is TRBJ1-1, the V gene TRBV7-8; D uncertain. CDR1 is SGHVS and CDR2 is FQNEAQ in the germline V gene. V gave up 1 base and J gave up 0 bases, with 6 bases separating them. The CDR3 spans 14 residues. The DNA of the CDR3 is TGTGCCAGCAGCTTAGTTCGGATGAACACTGAAGCTTTCTTT. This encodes CASSLVRMNTEAFF.

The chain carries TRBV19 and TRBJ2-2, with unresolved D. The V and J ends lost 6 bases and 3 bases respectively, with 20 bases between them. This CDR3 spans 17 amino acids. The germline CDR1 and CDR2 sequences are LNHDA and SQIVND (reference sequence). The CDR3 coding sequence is TGTGCCAGTAGGGTCTCTTTCGGATTCTTCTACACCGGGGAGCTGTTTTTT. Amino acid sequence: CASRVSFGFFYTGELFF.

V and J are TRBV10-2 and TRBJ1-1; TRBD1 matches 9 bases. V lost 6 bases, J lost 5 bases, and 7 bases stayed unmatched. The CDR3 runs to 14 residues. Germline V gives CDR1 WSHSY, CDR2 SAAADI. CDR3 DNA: TGCGCCAGCAGGAGGGGACAGGGATATACTGAAGCTTTCTTT. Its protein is CASRRGQGYTEAFF.

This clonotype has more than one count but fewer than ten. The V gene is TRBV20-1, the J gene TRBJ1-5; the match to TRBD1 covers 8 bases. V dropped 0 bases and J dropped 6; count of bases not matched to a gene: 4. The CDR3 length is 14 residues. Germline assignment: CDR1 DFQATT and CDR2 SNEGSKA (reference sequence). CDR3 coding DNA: TGCAGTGCTAGAGACCCGGACAGGGTTCAGCCCCAGCATTTT. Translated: CSARDPDRVQPQHF.

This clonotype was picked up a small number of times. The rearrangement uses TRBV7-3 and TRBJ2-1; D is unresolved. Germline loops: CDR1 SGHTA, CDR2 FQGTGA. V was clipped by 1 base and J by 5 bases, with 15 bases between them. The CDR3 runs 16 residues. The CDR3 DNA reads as TGTGCCAGCAGCTTAAACCTGACACCTAAACACAATGAGCAGTTCTTC. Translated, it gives CASSLNLTPKHNEQFF.

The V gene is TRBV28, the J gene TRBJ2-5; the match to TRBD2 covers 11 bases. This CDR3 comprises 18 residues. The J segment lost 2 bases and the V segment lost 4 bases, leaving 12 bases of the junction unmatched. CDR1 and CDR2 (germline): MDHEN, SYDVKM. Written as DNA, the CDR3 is TGTGCCAGCAGTTATCCCCTTGGGACTAGCGGAAAACAAGAGACCCAGTACTTC. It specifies CASSYPLGTSGKQETQYF.

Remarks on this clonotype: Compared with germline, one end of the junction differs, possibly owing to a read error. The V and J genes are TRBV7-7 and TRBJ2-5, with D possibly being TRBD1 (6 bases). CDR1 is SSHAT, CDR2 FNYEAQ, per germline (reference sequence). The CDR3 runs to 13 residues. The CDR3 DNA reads TGTGCTAGCAGCCGCCAGGGGCAAGAGACCCAGTACTTC. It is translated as CASSRQGQETQYF.

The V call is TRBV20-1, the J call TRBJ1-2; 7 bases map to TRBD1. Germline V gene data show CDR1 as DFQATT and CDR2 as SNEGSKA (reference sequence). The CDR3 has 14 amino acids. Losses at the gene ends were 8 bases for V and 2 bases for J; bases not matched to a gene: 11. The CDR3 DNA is TGCAGTAGGTATCGGCAGGGGGGGAACTATGGCTACACCTTC. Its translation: CSRYRQGGNYGYTF.

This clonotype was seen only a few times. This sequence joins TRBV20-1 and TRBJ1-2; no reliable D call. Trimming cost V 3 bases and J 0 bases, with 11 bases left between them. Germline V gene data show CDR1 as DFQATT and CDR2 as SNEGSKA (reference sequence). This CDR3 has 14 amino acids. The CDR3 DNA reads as TGCAGTGCTAGGCGAAGGGCAGCTAACTATGGCTACACCTTC. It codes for CSARRRAANYGYTF.